Below are 12 T cell receptor beta chains sequenced from a single sample in a study of shared T cell receptors in the human thymus. The protocol was immunoSEQ multiplex PCR, while the TCRdb copy is restricted to in-frame clones and leaves out a portion. This table holds over 650,000 clones, approximately 87% found once. These records were also assigned to another study, of human thymus T cells.

Material: thymocytes. The receptors derive from a boy under three years old with a congenital heart defect.

The CDR3 spells CASSPRGLGPVSEQYF. As DNA, the CDR3 is TGTGCCAGCAGTCCCCGGGGGTTAGGGCCGGTCTCCGAGCAGTACTTC. The genes are TRBV28 and TRBJ2-7; TRBD2 might be the D (6 bases). This CDR3 is built from 16 residues. V was pared by 5 bases and J by 6 bases, with 23 bases between. The germline V gene has CDR1 MDHEN and CDR2 SYDVKM.

This chain uses TRBV13 with TRBJ2-7; 9 positions agree with TRBD1. Trimming removed 4 bases from V and 7 bases from J; junction bases left unmatched: 14. CDR1 and CDR2 (germline): PRHDT, FYEKMQ (reference sequence). The length of the CDR3 is 16 residues. The CDR3 is CASSSTTLDRGSEQYF. CDR3 nucleotides: TGTGCCAGCAGCTCAACTACCCTGGACAGGGGAAGTGAGCAGTACTTC. Full variable domain (outside the CDR3, taken from reference TRBV13 and TRBJ2-7): AAGVIQSPRHLIKEKRETATLKCYPIPRHDTVYWYQQGPGQDPQFLISFYEKMQSDKGSIPDRFSAQQFSDYHSELNMSSLELGDSALYFCASSSTTLDRGSEQYFGPGTRLTVT.

This clone was observed a single time. The chain recombines TRBV6-5 with TRBJ1-2; possibly TRBD1 for D (5 bases). Trimming stripped 0 bases from V and 4 bases from J, with 9 bases between. Germline V lookup: CDR1 MNHEY, CDR2 SVGAGI. The CDR3 contains 14 residues. DNA of the CDR3: TGTGCCAGCAGTTACTCTCAGGGTCCCTATGGCTACACCTTC. Translated, it gives CASSYSQGPYGYTF.

V gene TRBV28 combines with J gene TRBJ2-3, with 8 nucleotides matching TRBD1. The length of the CDR3 is 16 residues. J lost 4 bases, V lost 1 base, and 7 bases had no gene match. From germline, CDR1 is MDHEN and CDR2 SYDVKM. CDR3 coding DNA: TGTGCCAGCAGTTTATATCCGGACAGGGATGCAGATACGCAGTATTTT. The encoded protein is CASSLYPDRDADTQYF.

The rearrangement uses TRBV6-5 and TRBJ2-7; a possible D gene is TRBD1 (6 bases). The CDR3 runs to 16 residues. Germline-derived CDR1 and CDR2 are MNHEY and SVGAGI. V lost 1 base and J lost 3, with 16 bases in between. CDR3 residues: CASSYFDRDIGYEQYF. As DNA, the CDR3 is TGTGCCAGCAGTTACTTCGACCGGGACATAGGCTACGAGCAGTACTTC.

This rearrangement joins TRBV28 to TRBJ1-1, with TRBD1 matching over 7 bases. Germline V gene sequence: CDR1 MDHEN, CDR2 SYDVKM. CDR3 size: 17 residues. The V segment lost 7 bases and the J segment 1 base; nucleotides outside the gene matches: 15. The CDR3 sequence: CASNNQYRGCRNTEAFF. In DNA, the CDR3 is TGTGCCAGCAATAACCAGTACAGGGGCTGTCGGAACACTGAAGCTTTCTTT.

The chain uses TRBV6-1 and TRBJ2-7; D might be TRBD1 (6 bases). This CDR3 region has 17 residues. Germline-derived CDR1 and CDR2 are MNHNS and SASEGT. Trimming took off 4 bases at V and 3 bases at J, with 22 bases between the two ends. CDR3 DNA sequence: TGTGCCAGCAGTGGGGCAGGGGCCTCGCCCAGGGACTACGAGCAGTACTTC. Translating it yields CASSGAGASPRDYEQYF.

The chain is built from TRBV5-1 and TRBJ1-6, with TRBD1 as a possible D gene (6 bases). V lost 4 bases and J lost 8, with 19 bases in between. The germline V gene has CDR1 SGHRS and CDR2 YFSETQ. There are 16 residues in the CDR3. The CDR3 bases are TGCGCCAGCAGCCTTGGGGGGGGCCAGTGGGATTCACCCCTCCACTTT. Translating it yields CASSLGGGQWDSPLHF.

The CDR3 protein is CSLFGGIEQYF. The CDR3 nucleotides are TGCAGCCTTTTTGGAGGGATCGAGCAGTACTTC. V is TRBV20-1 and J is TRBJ2-7, with D possibly matching TRBD2 (6 bases). Germline V lookup: CDR1 DFQATT, CDR2 SNEGSKA (reference sequence). The CDR3 is 11 residues long.

The chain employs TRBV11-3 and TRBJ2-1; 9 bases align to TRBD1. Trimming removed 5 bases from V and 5 bases from J; junction bases left unmatched: 10. This CDR3 has 16 residues. CDR1 is SGHNT, CDR2 YENEEA, per germline. The CDR3 sequence: CASSARGQGGDNEQFF. DNA of the CDR3: TGTGCCAGCAGCGCCCGGGGACAGGGAGGAGACAATGAGCAGTTCTTC.

The chain joins TRBV15 to TRBJ1-6; TRBD1 matches at 8 bases. From germline, CDR1 is LNHNV and CDR2 YYDKDF (reference sequence). V gave up 1 base and J gave up 7 bases; unmatched junction bases: 3. This CDR3 is built from 15 residues. For the CDR3, the DNA is TGTGCCACCAGCAGAGTTGGGGACAGGAATTCACCCCTCCACTTT. It translates to CATSRVGDRNSPLHF.

This clone was counted a single time. The chain carries TRBV2 and TRBJ2-7, with TRBD2 identical over 9 bases. J gave up 4 bases and V 7 bases, and 11 bases lay outside the gene matches. The CDR3 runs 15 residues. Germline CDR1 is SNHLY and CDR2 is FYNNEI. The CDR3 here is CASTPGASGTYEQYF. The DNA for the CDR3 is TGTGCCAGCACACCGGGGGCTAGCGGGACTTACGAGCAGTACTTC.